Below, 15 T cell receptor beta chains from the same sample are listed, as sequenced in a study of CD8 T cells in ankylosing spondylitis. TCRdb re-called the 5' RACE reads with MiXCR, one entry per CDR3 protein. The repertoire holds 350,000 to 450,000 distinct CDR3 sequences, with roughly 22% as singletons. The sequenced material came from blood, either unsorted or a sorted T cell fraction (not recorded which). Source of these receptors: a male donor with ankylosing spondylitis or in good health (not recorded which).

The table lists this clonotype with a few counts. This chain connects TRBV6-1 to TRBJ2-7, with a tentative D call TRBD1 (6 bases). Germline CDR1 is MNHNS and CDR2 is SASEGT. This CDR3 has 15 residues. Trimming removed 7 bases from V and 4 bases from J, with 20 bases in between. The CDR3 spells CASTPRPGHPYEQYF. CDR3 nucleotide sequence: TGTGCCAGCACTCCTCGTCCGGGACACCCATACGAGCAGTACTTC.

This clonotype was recorded a few times. The gene calls are TRBV28 and TRBJ2-2; the D is unclear. The V gene's germline CDR1 is MDHEN and CDR2 SYDVKM. The CDR3 totals 13 residues. Trimming shortened V by 8 bases and J by 2 bases, and 9 bases separated the two germline ends. This chain's CDR3 is CASPSLNTGELFF. Written as DNA, the CDR3 is TGTGCCAGCCCCTCCCTCAACACCGGGGAGCTGTTTTTT.

At least ten counts were recorded for this clonotype. The chain carries TRBV20-1 and TRBJ1-2; the D is unclear. The V and J ends lost 5 bases and 0 bases respectively, with 7 bases between them. The CDR3 has 12 residues. Germline CDR1 DFQATT, CDR2 SNEGSKA (reference sequence). CDR3 sequence (DNA): TGCAGTGCTCCCACTTCTAACTATGGCTACACCTTC. Protein sequence: CSAPTSNYGYTF.

Only a few counts were recorded for this clonotype. This chain connects TRBV4-1 to TRBJ2-7; TRBD1 aligns across 9 bases. This CDR3 is 15 amino acids long. Trimming took 2 bases from V and 1 from J; bases not matched to a gene: 3. The V gene's germline CDR1 is MGHRA and CDR2 YSYEKL. As DNA, the CDR3 is TGCGCCAGCAGCCAATCCGGGACAGGGTCCTACGAGCAGTACTTC. Protein product: CASSQSGTGSYEQYF.

The chain carries TRBV29-1 and TRBJ2-1; D call uncertain. Germline V gene lookup returns CDR1 SQVTM and CDR2 ANQGSEA. The CDR3 has 13 amino acids. V lost 4 bases and J lost 0, with 7 bases in between. In nucleotides, the CDR3 is TGCAGCGTTGTAGAGCGCTCCTACAATGAGCAGTTCTTC. Protein: CSVVERSYNEQFF.

Only a few counts were recorded for this clonotype. The chain employs TRBV7-9 and TRBJ2-1; no reliable D call. CDR1 is SEHNR, CDR2 FQNEAQ, per germline (reference sequence). V lost 7 bases, J lost 5 bases, and 9 bases lay in between. CDR3 length equals 12 residues. The CDR3 nucleotides are TGTGCCAGCAATTGGCAGAACAATGAGCAGTTCTTC. Its translation: CASNWQNNEQFF.

This sequence joins TRBV28 and TRBJ2-5; TRBD1 matches at 7 bases. The V gene's germline CDR1 is MDHEN and CDR2 SYDVKM. The CDR3 consists of 15 residues. With 2 bases clipped from V and 1 base from J, the junction kept 4 bases outside the gene matches. This CDR3 reads CASSLHRGVQETQYF. The CDR3 DNA reads as TGTGCCAGCAGTTTACACAGGGGCGTCCAAGAGACCCAGTACTTC.

The rearrangement links TRBV7-8 to TRBJ2-3, with TRBD2 matching 7 bases. V was pared by 1 base and J by 6 bases, with 10 bases of the junction left unmatched. The CDR3 contains 16 residues. CDR1 SGHVS and CDR2 FQNEAQ come from the germline V gene. The CDR3 DNA follows: TGTGCCAGCAGCTTAGTGGGCGGGGGAGGGACGGATACGCAGTATTTT. Its protein is CASSLVGGGGTDTQYF.

The V call is TRBV9, the J call TRBJ1-2; D not resolved. The CDR3 is 15 residues long. Trimming left V 0 bases short and J 6 bases short, with 15 bases between. Per germline, CDR1 SGDLS and CDR2 YYNGEE. In DNA form, the CDR3 reads TGTGCCAGCAGCGTAGGACTCCTGTCAATAGATGGCTACACCTTC. It translates to CASSVGLLSIDGYTF.

Many counts were recorded for this clonotype. The rearrangement links TRBV7-3 to TRBJ2-2; D remains ambiguous. Trimming shortened V by 2 bases and J by 6 bases, and 4 bases separated the two germline ends. CDR3 size: 12 residues. CDR1 SGHTA and CDR2 FQGTGA come from the germline V gene. Here the CDR3 reads CASSLGAGELFF. CDR3 DNA: TGTGCCAGCAGCTTAGGGGCCGGGGAGCTGTTTTTT.

The chain is built from TRBV24-1 and TRBJ2-2, with 8 positions matching TRBD1. The germline V gene has CDR1 KGHDR and CDR2 SFDVKD. This CDR3 spans 14 amino acids. V gave up 5 bases and J gave up 7 bases; unmatched junction bases: 5. CDR3 loop: CATSAGGIGGELFF. CDR3 sequence (DNA): TGTGCCACCAGTGCAGGGGGCATCGGCGGGGAGCTGTTTTTT.

This clonotype has just a few counts. The chain recombines TRBV9 with TRBJ1-1; D is uncertain. CDR3 length: 14 amino acids. The V gene lost 0 bases and the J gene lost 3 bases, with 9 bases spanning the gap. The germline CDR1 and CDR2 sequences are SGDLS and YYNGEE. The CDR3 region has the DNA TGTGCCAGCAGCGTAGAAACCCTCGACACTGAAGCTTTCTTT. It encodes CASSVETLDTEAFF. Filled out from reference TRBV9 and TRBJ1-1, the complete variable domain reads DSGVTQTPKHLITATGQRVTLRCSPRSGDLSVYWYQQSLDQGLQFLIQYYNGEERAKGNILERFSAQQFPDLHSELNLSSLELGDSALYFCASSVETLDTEAFFGQGTRLTVV.

The chain carries TRBV20-1 and TRBJ2-5; D gene unclear. Germline V lookup: CDR1 DFQATT, CDR2 SNEGSKA (reference sequence). CDR3 size: 14 residues. With 3 bases removed from V and 5 bases from J, the gap between germline ends came to 16 bases. CDR3 amino acids: CSARAQGHGETQYF. As DNA, the CDR3 is TGCAGTGCTAGGGCCCAAGGGCATGGGGAGACCCAGTACTTC.

This clonotype was detected ten times or more. The chain employs TRBV12-3 or TRBV12-4 and TRBJ2-3; D call uncertain. The CDR3 loop spans 13 amino acids. V was clipped by 5 bases and J by 8 bases, with 14 bases between them. The CDR3 nucleotides read TGTGCCAGCAGTCCCGGGCCGAGAGGTACGCAGTATTTT. It encodes CASSPGPRGTQYF.

This CDR3 reads CASRGTGDVYEQYF. Here the CDR3 DNA reads TGTGCCAGCAGGGGGACAGGGGATGTCTACGAGCAGTACTTC. The V call is TRBV6-1, the J call TRBJ2-7, with TRBD1 identical over 10 bases. The germline gives CDR1 MNHNS, CDR2 SASEGT. CDR3 length equals 14 residues. The V and J ends lost 6 bases and 3 bases, in that order; junction bases with no gene match: 5.